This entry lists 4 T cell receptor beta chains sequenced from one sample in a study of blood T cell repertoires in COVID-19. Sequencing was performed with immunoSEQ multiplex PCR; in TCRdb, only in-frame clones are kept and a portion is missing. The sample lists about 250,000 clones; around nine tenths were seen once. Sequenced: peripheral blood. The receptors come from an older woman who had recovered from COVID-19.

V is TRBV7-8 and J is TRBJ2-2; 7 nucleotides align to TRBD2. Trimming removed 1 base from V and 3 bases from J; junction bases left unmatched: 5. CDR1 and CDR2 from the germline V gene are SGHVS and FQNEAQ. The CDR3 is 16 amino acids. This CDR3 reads CASSLGAGVYTGELFF. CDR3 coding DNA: TGTGCCAGCAGCTTAGGGGCGGGGGTGTACACCGGGGAGCTGTTTTTT.

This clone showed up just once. The CDR3 DNA reads TGCGCCAGCAGAGACATAGGTGAAGCTTTCTTT. Protein sequence: CASRDIGEAFF. The V call is TRBV5-1, the J call TRBJ1-1; D is unclear. The germline V gene has CDR1 SGHRS and CDR2 YFSETQ. This CDR3 contains 11 residues. V shed 5 bases and J shed 7 bases, with 9 bases lying between them.

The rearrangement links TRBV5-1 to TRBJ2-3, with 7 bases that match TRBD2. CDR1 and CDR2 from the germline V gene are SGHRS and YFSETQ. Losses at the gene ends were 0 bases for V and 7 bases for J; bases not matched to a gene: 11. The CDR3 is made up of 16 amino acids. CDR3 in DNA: TGCGCCAGCAGCTTGGGGACCAGCGGGGTCTCCAATACGCAGTATTTT. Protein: CASSLGTSGVSNTQYF.

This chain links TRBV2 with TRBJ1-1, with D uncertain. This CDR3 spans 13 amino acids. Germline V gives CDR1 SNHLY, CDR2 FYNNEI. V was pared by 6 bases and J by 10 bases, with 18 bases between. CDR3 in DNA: TGTGCCAGCAGGGCCGATACACAATCTCCAGCTTTCTTT. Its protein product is CASRADTQSPAFF.